These 16 T cell receptor beta chains share one sample of origin, sequenced in a study of shared clonotypes between healthy human individuals (dated by TCRdb to about 2020). Library preparation was by the immunoSEQ multiplex PCR assay. Drawn from immuneACCESS, this table holds only the in-frame rearrangements with V and J called that TCRdb kept. Clones are partly lost; checked studies trace under half to an unresolved V gene and leave the rest unexplained. Here the sample has around 1.1 million clones; approximately 80% occur a single time. The biggest ten clones account for 0.89% of the sample. The sequencing sample was made of memory CD4+ T cells from PBMCs. The cell subset or site label, as the study defines it: CD45RA-negative fraction. These receptors all stem from a man younger than 30 in good health. Some clones in this sample may be carry-over from other donors' samples.

Note on this clone: An end of the junction does not agree with germline; a read error may underlie this. The chain has TRBV9 and TRBJ2-7; D is perhaps TRBD1 (6 bases). There are 15 residues in the CDR3. Germline V CDR1 and CDR2: SGDLS, YYNGEE. CDR3 sequence: CASSVGDRSLYEQYF. The DNA of the CDR3 is TGTGCCAGCAGTGTAGGAGACAGGTCCCTTTACGAGCAGTACTTC.

This clone was picked up one time. The chain has TRBV27 and TRBJ2-7; D is ambiguous. V lost 3 bases to trimming and J lost 7 bases, with 13 bases between them. Germline assignment: CDR1 MNHEY and CDR2 SMNVEV (reference sequence). CDR3 length: 13 residues. The CDR3 bases are TGTGCCAGCAGTTTCAAGGGCATTTATGAGCAGTACTTC. Translation gives CASSFKGIYEQYF.

J is TRBJ1-2 and V is TRBV10-3; D not resolved. The CDR3 totals 12 residues. V lost 11 bases and J 3 bases, leaving 13 bases between the germline ends. Germline lookup yields CDR1 ENHRY and CDR2 SYGVKD. The CDR3 DNA reads TGTGCCCTCAAATCCCCCGACTATGGCTACACCTTC. Its protein is CALKSPDYGYTF.

The rearrangement joins TRBV5-1 to TRBJ2-3, with 11 nucleotides matching TRBD2. J lost 2 bases, V lost 0 bases, and 8 bases had no gene match. This CDR3 contains 18 residues. CDR1 is SGHRS, CDR2 YFSETQ, per germline. CDR3 residues: CASSLAVSGRGFTDTQYF. CDR3 bases: TGCGCCAGCAGCTTGGCCGTTAGCGGGAGGGGCTTCACAGATACGCAGTATTTT.

The chain has TRBV10-3 and TRBJ2-1; the match to TRBD2 covers 14 bases. The CDR3 has 15 residues. Germline V gives CDR1 ENHRY, CDR2 SYGVKD. The junction had 4 bases not matched to a gene; V was cut back by 9 bases and J by 3 bases. The CDR3 protein is CAMGTSGSNYNEQFF. In nucleotides, the CDR3 is TGTGCCATGGGGACTAGCGGGAGCAACTACAATGAGCAGTTCTTC.

Notes on this clone: Distinct nucleotide sequences in the sample also encode this CDR3. The V and J genes are TRBV9 and TRBJ2-1; 7 bases match TRBD2. J gave up 4 bases and V 0 bases, and 4 bases lay outside the gene matches. From germline, CDR1 is SGDLS and CDR2 YYNGEE. This CDR3 region has 15 residues. The CDR3 protein is CASSVAGTTYNEQFF. The CDR3 DNA sequence: TGTGCCAGCAGCGTAGCAGGGACTACTTACAATGAGCAGTTCTTC.

The chain is built from TRBV4-2 and TRBJ1-1; TRBD1 agrees at 8 bases. This CDR3 is 15 amino acids long. V lost 5 bases to trimming and J lost 1 base; unmatched junction nucleotides: 6. Germline V gene lookup returns CDR1 LGHNA and CDR2 YNFKEQ. CDR3 nucleotide sequence: TGTGCCAGCAGCTCGGGACAGGAACGGAACACTGAAGCTTTCTTT. It yields the protein CASSSGQERNTEAFF.

This clone was recorded a few times. The J gene is TRBJ1-3, the V gene TRBV28; 7 nucleotides match TRBD1. V gave up 10 bases and J gave up 0 bases; unmatched junction bases: 3. CDR1 MDHEN and CDR2 SYDVKM come from the germline V gene. The CDR3 runs to 13 residues. CDR3: CAIQGVSGNTIYF. CDR3 sequence (DNA): TGTGCCATCCAGGGGGTCTCTGGAAACACCATATATTTT.

This clone appeared a single time. This chain links TRBV19 with TRBJ2-7, with TRBD2 matching over 10 bases. The CDR3 contains 16 residues. V trimming: 5 bases; J trimming: 4 bases; junction bases outside the gene matches: 11. Germline V gene lookup returns CDR1 LNHDA and CDR2 SQIVND (reference sequence). The CDR3 nucleotides are TGTGCCAGTAGTCCGATAGCGGGAGGCACCTTATACGAGCAGTACTTC. Residues: CASSPIAGGTLYEQYF.

The rearrangement joins TRBV4-1 to TRBJ2-5; D not resolved. Germline V gene lookup returns CDR1 MGHRA and CDR2 YSYEKL. Trimming took off 1 base at V and 2 bases at J, with 8 bases between the two ends. This CDR3 region has 14 residues. CDR3 in amino acids: CASSQGLSQETQYF. The CDR3 DNA reads TGCGCCAGCAGCCAAGGCCTCAGTCAAGAGACCCAGTACTTC.

Written as DNA, the CDR3 is TGTGCCAGCAGCTTGATGTACACTGAAGCTTTCTTT. It translates to CASSLMYTEAFF. The chain has TRBV2 and TRBJ1-1; D not certain. Germline V gives CDR1 SNHLY, CDR2 FYNNEI. The CDR3 length is 12 residues. With 6 bases removed from V and 3 bases from J, the gap between germline ends came to 8 bases. Filled out from reference TRBV2 and TRBJ1-1, the complete variable domain reads EPEVTQTPSHQVTQMGQEVILRCVPISNHLYFYWYRQILGQKVEFLVSFYNNEISEKSEIFDDQFSVERPDGSNFTLKIRSTKLEDSAMYFCASSLMYTEAFFGQGTRLTVV.

This clone ranks as medium-sized. The chain has TRBV27 and TRBJ1-5, with a weak D call TRBD1 (5 bases). Trimming cost V 6 bases and J 5 bases, with 11 bases left between them. Germline CDR1 and CDR2: MNHEY and SMNVEV (reference sequence). This CDR3 is built from 13 residues. The CDR3 reads CASRGEVYQPQHF. The CDR3 bases are TGTGCCAGCAGGGGGGAGGTTTATCAGCCCCAGCATTTT.

V gene TRBV7-3 combines with J gene TRBJ2-5; no definite D call. The V gene lost 1 base and the J gene lost 2 bases, with 5 bases spanning the gap. The CDR3 loop spans 13 amino acids. Germline V gene data show CDR1 as SGHTA and CDR2 as FQGTGA. CDR3 amino acids: CASSLRVQETQYF. The CDR3 DNA reads TGTGCCAGCAGCTTAAGAGTTCAAGAGACCCAGTACTTC.

The chain couples TRBV6-5 to TRBJ2-3; D remains unclear. This CDR3 spans 15 amino acids. V lost 0 bases and J lost 5, with 12 bases in between. Germline V gene lookup returns CDR1 MNHEY and CDR2 SVGAGI. DNA of the CDR3: TGTGCCAGCAGTTACTCGACCCACGGTGGAGATACGCAGTATTTT. This sequence encodes CASSYSTHGGDTQYF.

This chain joins TRBV28 and TRBJ1-2; 9 nucleotides align to TRBD1. The CDR3 length is 17 residues. After removal of 1 base from V and 5 bases from J, the junction contained 11 bases not matched to a gene. Germline assignment: CDR1 MDHEN and CDR2 SYDVKM. CDR3 DNA sequence: TGTGCCAGCAGTTTATATCCCGTGCGGGACAGGGATTATGGCTACACCTTC. This sequence encodes CASSLYPVRDRDYGYTF.

The table lists this clone with many counts. This chain joins TRBV30 and TRBJ1-4; D possibly corresponds to TRBD1 (5 bases). The CDR3 length is 13 residues. Germline CDR1 and CDR2: GTSNPN and SVGIG (reference sequence). The V end was cut by 3 bases, the J end by 8 bases, with 13 bases between. DNA of the CDR3: TGTGCCTGGAGGATCCCAGGGAAGGAAAAACTGTTTTTT. Amino acid sequence: CAWRIPGKEKLFF.